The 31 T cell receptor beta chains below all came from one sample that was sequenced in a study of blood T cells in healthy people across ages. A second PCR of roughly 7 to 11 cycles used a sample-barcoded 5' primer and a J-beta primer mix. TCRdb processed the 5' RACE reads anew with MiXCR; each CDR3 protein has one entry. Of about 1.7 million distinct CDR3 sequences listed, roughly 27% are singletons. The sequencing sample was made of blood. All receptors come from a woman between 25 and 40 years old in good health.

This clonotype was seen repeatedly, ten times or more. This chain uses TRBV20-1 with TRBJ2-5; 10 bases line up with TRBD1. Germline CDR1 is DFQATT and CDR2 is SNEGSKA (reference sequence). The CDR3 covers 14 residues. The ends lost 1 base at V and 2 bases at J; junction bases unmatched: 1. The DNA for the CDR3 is TGCAGTGCTAGAGGACAGGGGGCACAAGAGACCCAGTACTTC. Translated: CSARGQGAQETQYF.

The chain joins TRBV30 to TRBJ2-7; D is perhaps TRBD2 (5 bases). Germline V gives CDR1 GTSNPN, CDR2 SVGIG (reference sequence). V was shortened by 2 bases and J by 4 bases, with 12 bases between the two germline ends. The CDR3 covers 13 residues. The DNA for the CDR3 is TGTGCCTGGAGTCCCTCGAGGAGGTACGAGCAGTACTTC. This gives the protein CAWSPSRRYEQYF.

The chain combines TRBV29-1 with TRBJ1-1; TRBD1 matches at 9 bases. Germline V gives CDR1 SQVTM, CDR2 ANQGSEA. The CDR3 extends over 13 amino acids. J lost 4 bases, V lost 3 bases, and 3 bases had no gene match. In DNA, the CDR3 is TGCAGCGTTGACCGGGACAGGGCCACTGAAGCTTTCTTT. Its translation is CSVDRDRATEAFF.

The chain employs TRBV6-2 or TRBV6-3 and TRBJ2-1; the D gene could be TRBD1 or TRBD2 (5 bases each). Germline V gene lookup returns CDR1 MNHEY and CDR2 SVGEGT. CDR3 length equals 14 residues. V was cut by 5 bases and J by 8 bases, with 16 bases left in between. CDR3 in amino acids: CASSPFIGDHEQFF. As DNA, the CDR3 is TGTGCCAGCAGTCCCTTCATAGGGGACCATGAGCAGTTCTTC.

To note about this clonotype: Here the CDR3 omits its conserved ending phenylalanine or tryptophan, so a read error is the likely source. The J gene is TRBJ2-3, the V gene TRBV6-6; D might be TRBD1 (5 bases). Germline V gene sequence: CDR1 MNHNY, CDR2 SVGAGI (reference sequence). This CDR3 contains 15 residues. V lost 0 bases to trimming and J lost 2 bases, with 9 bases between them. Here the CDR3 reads CASSYSTADTDTQYL. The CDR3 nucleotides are TGTGCCAGCAGTTACTCGACAGCCGACACAGATACGCAGTATTTG.

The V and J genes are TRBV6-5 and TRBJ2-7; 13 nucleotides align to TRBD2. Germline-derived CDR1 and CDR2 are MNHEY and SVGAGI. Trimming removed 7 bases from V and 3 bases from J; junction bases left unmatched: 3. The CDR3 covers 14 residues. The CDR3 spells CASIRTSGSYEQYF. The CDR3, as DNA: TGTGCCAGCATACGGACTAGCGGGAGCTACGAGCAGTACTTC.

The CDR3 protein is CSARVDAGGGANNEQFF. In nucleotides, the CDR3 is TGCAGTGCTAGAGTGGACGCGGGCGGGGGGGCAAACAATGAGCAGTTCTTC. The chain employs TRBV20-1 and TRBJ2-1; TRBD2 aligns across 9 bases. Germline V lookup: CDR1 DFQATT, CDR2 SNEGSKA (reference sequence). Trimming removed 1 base from V and 5 bases from J; junction bases left unmatched: 12. The CDR3 length is 17 residues.

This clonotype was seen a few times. The CDR3 sequence: CASSPTRSDTQYF. CDR3 DNA sequence: TGTGCCAGCTCACCTACCCGCTCAGATACGCAGTATTTT. The chain combines TRBV18 with TRBJ2-3, with D hard to call. Germline V gene sequence: CDR1 KGHSH, CDR2 LQKENI. The CDR3 runs 13 residues. Trimming stripped 3 bases from V and 4 bases from J, with 8 bases between. Looking up the rest from reference TRBV18 and TRBJ2-3 gives the full variable domain: NAGVMQNPRHLVRRRGQEARLRCSPMKGHSHVYWYRQLPEEGLKFMVYLQKENIIDESGMPKERFSAEFPKEGPSILRIQQVVRGDSAAYFCASSPTRSDTQYFGPGTRLTVL.

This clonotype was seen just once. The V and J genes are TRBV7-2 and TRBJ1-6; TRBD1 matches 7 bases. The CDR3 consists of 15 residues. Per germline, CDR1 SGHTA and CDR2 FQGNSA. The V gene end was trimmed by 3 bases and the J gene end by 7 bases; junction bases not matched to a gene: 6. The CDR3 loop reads CASSFAGQINSPLHF. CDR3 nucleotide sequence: TGTGCCAGCAGCTTCGCGGGACAGATAAATTCACCCCTCCACTTT.

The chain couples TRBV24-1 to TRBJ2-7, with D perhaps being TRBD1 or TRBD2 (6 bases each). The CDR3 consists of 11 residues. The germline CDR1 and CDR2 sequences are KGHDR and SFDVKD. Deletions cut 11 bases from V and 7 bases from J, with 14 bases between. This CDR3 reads CAIGGYNEQYF. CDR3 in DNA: TGTGCCATAGGGGGGTACAATGAGCAGTACTTC.

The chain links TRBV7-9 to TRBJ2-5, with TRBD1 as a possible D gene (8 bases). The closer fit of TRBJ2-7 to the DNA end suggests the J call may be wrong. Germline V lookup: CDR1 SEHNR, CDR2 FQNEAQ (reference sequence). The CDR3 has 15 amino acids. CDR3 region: CASRGGADRVYEQYF. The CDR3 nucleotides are TGTGCCAGCAGGGGAGGGGCGGACAGGGTTTACGAGCAGTACTTC.

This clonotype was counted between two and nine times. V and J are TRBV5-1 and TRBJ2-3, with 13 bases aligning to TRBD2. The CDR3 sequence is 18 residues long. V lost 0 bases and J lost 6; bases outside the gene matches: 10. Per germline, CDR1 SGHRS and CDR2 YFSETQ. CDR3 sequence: CASSLGTSGGRPLDTQYF. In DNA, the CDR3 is TGCGCCAGCAGCTTGGGGACTAGCGGGGGCCGTCCCCTGGATACGCAGTATTTT.

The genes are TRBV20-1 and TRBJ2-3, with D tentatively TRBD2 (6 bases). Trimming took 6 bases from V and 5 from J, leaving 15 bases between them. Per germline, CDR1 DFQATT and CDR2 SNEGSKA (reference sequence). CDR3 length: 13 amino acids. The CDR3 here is CSAPPGDRDTQYF. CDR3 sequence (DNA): TGCAGTGCCCCCCCGGGAGATAGAGATACGCAGTATTTT.

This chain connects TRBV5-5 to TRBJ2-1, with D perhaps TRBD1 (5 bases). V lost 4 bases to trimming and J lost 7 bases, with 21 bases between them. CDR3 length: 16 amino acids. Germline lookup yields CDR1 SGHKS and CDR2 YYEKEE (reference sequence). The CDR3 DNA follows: TGTGCCAGCAGCCATCGACAGTACATAGTGGTGAATGAGCAGTTCTTC. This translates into CASSHRQYIVVNEQFF.

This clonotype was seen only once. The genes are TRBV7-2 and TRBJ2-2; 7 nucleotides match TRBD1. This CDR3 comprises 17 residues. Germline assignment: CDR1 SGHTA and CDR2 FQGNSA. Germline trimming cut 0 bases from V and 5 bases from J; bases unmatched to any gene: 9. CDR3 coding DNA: TGTGCCAGCAGCTTAGCAAGTAGTCCCAGGGGGACCGGGGAGCTGTTTTTT. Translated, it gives CASSLASSPRGTGELFF.

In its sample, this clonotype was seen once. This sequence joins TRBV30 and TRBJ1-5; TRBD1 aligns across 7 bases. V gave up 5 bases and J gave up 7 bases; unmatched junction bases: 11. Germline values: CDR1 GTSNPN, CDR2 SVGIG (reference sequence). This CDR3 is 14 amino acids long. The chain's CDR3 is CAWENTGVGQPQHF. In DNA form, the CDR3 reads TGTGCCTGGGAAAACACAGGGGTCGGCCAGCCCCAGCATTTT.

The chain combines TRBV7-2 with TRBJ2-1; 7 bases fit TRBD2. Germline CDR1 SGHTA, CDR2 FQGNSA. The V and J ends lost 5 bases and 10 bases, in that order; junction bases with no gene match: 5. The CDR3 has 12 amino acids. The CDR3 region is CASSKPGGEQFF. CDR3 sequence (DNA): TGTGCCAGCAGCAAGCCCGGGGGGGAGCAGTTCTTC.

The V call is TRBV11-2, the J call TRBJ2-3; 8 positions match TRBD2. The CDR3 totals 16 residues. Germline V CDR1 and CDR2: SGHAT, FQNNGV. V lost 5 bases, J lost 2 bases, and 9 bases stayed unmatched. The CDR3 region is CASSARTSLNTDTQYF. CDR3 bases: TGTGCCAGCAGCGCCCGGACTAGCCTCAACACAGATACGCAGTATTTT.

The CDR3 sequence is CASRTTGGEQETQYF. The CDR3 bases are TGTGCCAGCCGCACAACCGGGGGGGAACAAGAGACCCAGTACTTC. The rearrangement links TRBV6-6 to TRBJ2-5, with 8 bases aligning to TRBD2. This CDR3 has 15 residues. Losses at the gene ends were 8 bases for V and 2 bases for J; bases not matched to a gene: 10. Looked up from germline, CDR1 is MNHNY and CDR2 is SVGAGI (reference sequence).

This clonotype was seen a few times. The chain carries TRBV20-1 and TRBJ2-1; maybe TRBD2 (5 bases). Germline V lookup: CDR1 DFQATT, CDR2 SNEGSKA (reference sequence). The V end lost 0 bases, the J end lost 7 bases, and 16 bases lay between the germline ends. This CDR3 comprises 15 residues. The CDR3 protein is CSARDPGRGKNEQFF. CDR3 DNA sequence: TGCAGTGCTAGAGATCCGGGGAGAGGGAAAAATGAGCAGTTCTTC.

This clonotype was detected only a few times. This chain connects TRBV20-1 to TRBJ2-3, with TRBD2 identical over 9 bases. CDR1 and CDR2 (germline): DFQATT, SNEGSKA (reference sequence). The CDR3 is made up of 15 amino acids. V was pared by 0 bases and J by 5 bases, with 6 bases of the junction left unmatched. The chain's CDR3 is CSARDLLAGKDTQYF. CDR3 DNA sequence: TGCAGTGCTAGAGATTTGCTAGCGGGAAAAGATACGCAGTATTTT.

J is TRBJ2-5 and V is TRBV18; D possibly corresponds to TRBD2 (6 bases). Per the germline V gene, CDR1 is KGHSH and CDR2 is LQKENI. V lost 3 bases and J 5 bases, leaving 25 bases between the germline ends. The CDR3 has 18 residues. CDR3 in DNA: TGTGCCAGCTCACCCACACGGGCCCCTGGACTATTCGGCGAGACCCAGTACTTC. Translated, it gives CASSPTRAPGLFGETQYF.

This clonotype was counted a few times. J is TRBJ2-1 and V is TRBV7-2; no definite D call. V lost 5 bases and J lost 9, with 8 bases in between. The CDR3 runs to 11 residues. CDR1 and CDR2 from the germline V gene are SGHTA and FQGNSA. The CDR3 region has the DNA TGTGCCAGCAGCCCCGTAGGTGAGCAGTTCTTC. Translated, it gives CASSPVGEQFF.

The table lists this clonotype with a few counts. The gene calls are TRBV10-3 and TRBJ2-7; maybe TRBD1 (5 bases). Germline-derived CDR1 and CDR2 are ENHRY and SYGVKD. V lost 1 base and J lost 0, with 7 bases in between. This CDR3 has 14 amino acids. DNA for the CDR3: TGTGCCATCAGTGAGTTTCAGGGCTCCTACGAGCAGTACTTC. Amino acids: CAISEFQGSYEQYF.

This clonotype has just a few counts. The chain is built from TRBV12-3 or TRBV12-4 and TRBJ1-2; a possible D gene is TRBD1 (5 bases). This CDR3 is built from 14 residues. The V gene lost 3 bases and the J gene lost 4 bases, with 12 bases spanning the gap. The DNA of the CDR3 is TGTGCCAGCAGTTTCGGGCAGGGCTTCTATGGCTACACCTTC. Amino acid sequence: CASSFGQGFYGYTF.

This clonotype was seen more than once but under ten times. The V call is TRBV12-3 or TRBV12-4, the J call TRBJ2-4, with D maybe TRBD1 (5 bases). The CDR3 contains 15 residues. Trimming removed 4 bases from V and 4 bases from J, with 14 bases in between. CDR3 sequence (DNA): TGTGCCAGCAGTTCGGCGGACACCGATAAAAACATTCAGTACTTC. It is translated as CASSSADTDKNIQYF.

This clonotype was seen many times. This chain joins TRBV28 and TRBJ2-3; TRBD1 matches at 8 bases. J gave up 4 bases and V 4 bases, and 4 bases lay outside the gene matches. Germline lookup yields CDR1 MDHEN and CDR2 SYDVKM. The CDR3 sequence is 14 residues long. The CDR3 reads CASSSGGSADTQYF. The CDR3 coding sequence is TGTGCCAGCAGTTCAGGGGGCAGTGCAGATACGCAGTATTTT. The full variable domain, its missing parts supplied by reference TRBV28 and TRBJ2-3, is DVKVTQSSRYLVKRTGEKVFLECVQDMDHENMFWYRQDPGLGLRLIYFSYDVKMKEKGDIPEGYSVSREKKERFSLILESASTNQTSMYLCASSSGGSADTQYFGPGTRLTVL.

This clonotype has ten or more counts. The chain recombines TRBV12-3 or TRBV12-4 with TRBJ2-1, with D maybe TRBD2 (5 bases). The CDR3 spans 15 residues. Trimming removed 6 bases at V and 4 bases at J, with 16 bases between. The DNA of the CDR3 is TGTGCCAGCAGGGGAGCCCGAGGAGTTTACAATGAGCAGTTCTTC. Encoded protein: CASRGARGVYNEQFF.

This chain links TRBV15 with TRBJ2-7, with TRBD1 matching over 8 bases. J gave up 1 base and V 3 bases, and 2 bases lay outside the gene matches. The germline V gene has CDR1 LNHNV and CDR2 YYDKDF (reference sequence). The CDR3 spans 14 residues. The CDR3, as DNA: TGTGCCACCAGCAGGGACAGGGTTTCCTACGAGCAGTACTTC. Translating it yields CATSRDRVSYEQYF.

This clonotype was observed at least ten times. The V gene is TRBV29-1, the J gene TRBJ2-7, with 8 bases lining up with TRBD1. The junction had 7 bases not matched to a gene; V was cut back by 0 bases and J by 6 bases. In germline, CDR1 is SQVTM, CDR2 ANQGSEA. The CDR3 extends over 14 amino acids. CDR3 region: CSVEDVPRGREQYF. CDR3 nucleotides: TGCAGCGTTGAAGATGTCCCCAGGGGGCGCGAGCAGTACTTC.

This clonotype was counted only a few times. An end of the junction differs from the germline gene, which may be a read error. CDR3 region: CSAGEQRGWLEQYF. DNA for the CDR3: TGCAGTGCTGGAGAGCAGCGAGGGTGGCTCGAGCAGTACTTC. This chain uses TRBV20-1 with TRBJ2-7, with D tentatively TRBD2 (5 bases). Germline CDR1 reads DFQATT; CDR2 reads SNEGSKA (reference sequence). This CDR3 is built from 14 residues.